This paragraph covers one T cell receptor beta chain sequence. Trimming removed 2 bases at V and 6 bases at J, with 8 bases between. The CDR3 covers 13 residues. The germline gives CDR1 MNHNY, CDR2 SVGAGI (reference sequence). The data derive from a study of control samples from healthy donors and cancer patients. Sequenced by immunoSEQ multiplex PCR; TCRdb stores in-frame clones only, minus some. The sample consists of more than 100,000 clones, around 92% of them appearing once. The sequence was obtained from a man in his forties or fifties with head and neck cancer. This chain links TRBV6-6 with TRBJ2-1; the D is unclear. Sequencing was done on a sample of PBMCs. The DNA for the CDR3 is TGTGCCAGCAGTTACCCTGGACCCAATGAGCAGTTCTTC. The encoded protein is CASSYPGPNEQFF.